This passage covers 25 T cell receptor beta chains from one sample sequenced in a study of early T cells in non-severe SARS-CoV-2 infection. TCRdb processed the 5' RACE reads anew with MiXCR; each CDR3 protein has one entry. The sample consists of about 46,000 distinct CDR3 sequences, around 9.6% of them appearing once. The sample consisted of whole blood, taken at baseline. Source of these receptors: an adult who was a healthcare worker with PCR-confirmed SARS-CoV-2 infection or an uninfected control (not recorded which).

Points on this clonotype: This may be a read error: a much more frequent sequence differs by one nucleotide. The J gene is TRBJ2-1, the V gene TRBV9; perhaps TRBD2 as D (5 bases). Per germline, CDR1 SGDLS and CDR2 YYNGEE. The CDR3 consists of 15 residues. The CDR3 region has the DNA TGTGCCAGCAGCGTAGGTGGGAGCTCCTTCAATGAGCAGTTCTTC. Protein: CASSVGGSSFNEQFF.

J is TRBJ2-7 and V is TRBV20-1; TRBD2 aligns across 10 bases. This CDR3 is built from 15 residues. Germline-derived CDR1 and CDR2 are DFQATT and SNEGSKA (reference sequence). After removal of 0 bases from V and 5 bases from J, the junction contained 7 bases not matched to a gene. The CDR3 region is CSARDALAGRDEQYF. CDR3 nucleotide sequence: TGCAGTGCTAGAGATGCACTAGCGGGAAGGGACGAGCAGTACTTC.

This chain links TRBV30 with TRBJ2-7, with 7 bases matching TRBD2. The junction had 15 bases not matched to a gene; V was cut back by 2 bases and J by 2 bases. The CDR3 is 17 amino acids. The germline V gene has CDR1 GTSNPN and CDR2 SVGIG (reference sequence). CDR3 region: CAWSSPPRLAVTYEQYF. The CDR3 DNA reads TGTGCCTGGAGTTCCCCCCCCCGGCTAGCGGTGACCTACGAGCAGTACTTC.

A few counts support this clonotype. V usage is TRBV7-6 and J usage is TRBJ2-2, with 7 bases lining up with TRBD2. The germline V gene encodes CDR1 SGHVS and CDR2 FNYEAQ. The V gene end was trimmed by 2 bases and the J gene end by 7 bases; junction bases not matched to a gene: 4. The CDR3 covers 14 residues. CDR3 loop: CASSLSAGVGELFF. CDR3 sequence (DNA): TGTGCCAGCAGCTTATCGGCGGGGGTCGGGGAGCTGTTTTTT.

The chain employs TRBV10-2 and TRBJ2-1; D uncertain. Trimming pared 6 bases from V and 0 bases from J, leaving 9 bases between. The germline gives CDR1 WSHSY, CDR2 SAAADI. CDR3 size: 14 residues. The CDR3 loop is CASRTPSSYNEQFF. DNA of the CDR3: TGCGCCAGCAGGACACCCAGCTCCTACAATGAGCAGTTCTTC.

The CDR3 nucleotides are TGTGCCAGCAGCGTACAGGGGATGGGCACTGAAGCTTTCTTT. This gives the protein CASSVQGMGTEAFF. The chain couples TRBV9 to TRBJ1-1, with a possible D match to TRBD1 (6 bases). Germline lookup yields CDR1 SGDLS and CDR2 YYNGEE. V shed 1 base and J shed 4 bases, with 11 bases lying between them. This CDR3 has 14 residues.

This clonotype has at least ten counts. This chain links TRBV7-9 with TRBJ2-1; D not certain. This CDR3 has 11 residues. V lost 2 bases and J lost 9, with 5 bases in between. Germline CDR1 reads SEHNR; CDR2 reads FQNEAQ (reference sequence). CDR3 residues: CASSLSGEQFF. The CDR3 bases are TGTGCCAGCAGCTTATCCGGTGAGCAGTTCTTC.

V gene TRBV18 combines with J gene TRBJ2-1; perhaps TRBD1 as D (5 bases). This CDR3 region has 15 residues. The V gene lost 3 bases and the J gene lost 7 bases, with 16 bases spanning the gap. Germline CDR1 reads KGHSH; CDR2 reads LQKENI. The CDR3 loop is CASSPRQGRRNEQFF. The CDR3 region has the DNA TGTGCCAGCTCACCCAGGCAGGGTAGAAGGAATGAGCAGTTCTTC.

This clonotype was picked up many times. One end of the junction varies from germline; a read error may be responsible. The V and J genes are TRBV29-1 and TRBJ2-6, with 7 bases identical to TRBD1. Germline CDR1 reads SQVTM; CDR2 reads ANQGSEA. The CDR3 covers 16 residues. The CDR3: CSVDLGGISGANVLIF. The CDR3 DNA sequence: TGCAGCGTTGATCTAGGGGGCATTTCTGGGGCCAACGTCCTGATTTTC.

This clonotype was observed at least ten times. The V gene is TRBV18, the J gene TRBJ2-7; 7 nucleotides line up with TRBD1. Germline V gene lookup returns CDR1 KGHSH and CDR2 LQKENI. V lost 6 bases to trimming and J lost 3 bases; unmatched junction nucleotides: 2. The CDR3 totals 12 residues. CDR3 sequence: CASSRDSYEQYF. The CDR3 region has the DNA TGTGCCAGCTCCCGGGACAGCTACGAGCAGTACTTC.

This rearrangement joins TRBV20-1 to TRBJ2-5; D is perhaps TRBD1 (5 bases). This CDR3 has 14 residues. The V and J ends lost 2 bases and 1 base respectively, with 11 bases between them. Germline assignment: CDR1 DFQATT and CDR2 SNEGSKA (reference sequence). The DNA for the CDR3 is TGCAGTGCTAGATCCGACAGCATCCAAGAGACCCAGTACTTC. This sequence encodes CSARSDSIQETQYF.

The V call is TRBV7-2, the J call TRBJ2-7, with TRBD2 matching over 8 bases. V was pared by 0 bases and J by 4 bases, with 5 bases of the junction left unmatched. This CDR3 has 15 amino acids. CDR1 is SGHTA, CDR2 FQGNSA, per germline. The CDR3 region has the DNA TGTGCCAGCAGCTTAGCTAGCGGGGAGTATTACGAGCAGTACTTC. It is translated as CASSLASGEYYEQYF.

This clonotype was recorded at least ten times. The chain employs TRBV11-2 and TRBJ1-1; 9 bases match TRBD1. Per the germline V gene, CDR1 is SGHAT and CDR2 is FQNNGV. The CDR3 covers 15 residues. The ends lost 5 bases at V and 3 bases at J; junction bases unmatched: 7. The CDR3 sequence: CASSPIDRGYTEAFF. CDR3 sequence (DNA): TGTGCCAGCAGCCCCATCGACAGGGGGTACACTGAAGCTTTCTTT. Full variable domain (remainder filled in from reference TRBV11-2 and TRBJ1-1): EAGVAQSPRYKIIEKRQSVAFWCNPISGHATLYWYQQILGQGPKLLIQFQNNGVVDDSQLPKDRFSAERLKGVDSTLKIQPAKLEDSAVYLCASSPIDRGYTEAFFGQGTRLTVV.

There are many counts of this clonotype. The chain combines TRBV4-3 with TRBJ1-1; TRBD1 matches at 7 bases. Losses at the gene ends were 3 bases for V and 1 base for J; bases not matched to a gene: 8. This CDR3 region has 16 residues. From germline, CDR1 is LGHNA and CDR2 YSLEER. CDR3 in DNA: TGCGCCAGCAGCCACCGGACAGGCGCTACGAACACTGAAGCTTTCTTT. Translation gives CASSHRTGATNTEAFF.

This clonotype has just a few counts. The chain employs TRBV6-5 and TRBJ2-7; 7 bases align to TRBD2. The CDR3 has 18 amino acids. Losses at the gene ends were 3 bases for V and 1 base for J; bases not matched to a gene: 15. Germline loops: CDR1 MNHEY, CDR2 SVGAGI. In DNA, the CDR3 is TGTGCCAGCAGTTATTCGATGCCGGGGAGGGGATCTTCCTACGAGCAGTACTTC. It is translated as CASSYSMPGRGSSYEQYF.

Only a few counts were recorded for this clonotype. This chain's CDR3 is CASSVVGGEETQYF. The CDR3 DNA is TGTGCCAGCAGCGTTGTCGGGGGAGAAGAGACCCAGTACTTC. J is TRBJ2-5 and V is TRBV5-6; D might be TRBD2 (6 bases). The CDR3 length is 14 residues. Germline CDR1 reads SGHDT; CDR2 reads YYEEEE. Trimming took off 4 bases at V and 3 bases at J, with 13 bases between the two ends.

The sample holds many counts of this clonotype. V gene TRBV7-3 combines with J gene TRBJ2-1, with 7 positions matching TRBD1. The germline gives CDR1 SGHTA, CDR2 FQGTGA. This CDR3 has 15 amino acids. Trimming at V came to 3 bases and at J to 5 bases, leaving 7 bases not matched to a gene. The CDR3 nucleotides read TGTGCCAGCAGCTTGACAGGGACCGGGAACAATGAGCAGTTCTTC. The encoded protein is CASSLTGTGNNEQFF.

This chain joins TRBV5-8 and TRBJ1-6, with 8 bases fitting TRBD1. The germline gives CDR1 SGHTS, CDR2 YDEGEE. Trimming removed 0 bases from V and 0 bases from J; junction bases left unmatched: 2. CDR3 length: 17 residues. The CDR3 DNA follows: TGTGCCAGCAGCTTGGGACAGGGGAGCTCCTATAATTCACCCCTCCACTTT. Translated, it gives CASSLGQGSSYNSPLHF.

This clonotype was observed many times. The chain has TRBV4-3 and TRBJ1-5; no reliable D call. The CDR3 has 13 amino acids. CDR1 and CDR2 (germline): LGHNA, YSLEER. V lost 3 bases to trimming and J lost 4 bases, with 7 bases between them. The CDR3 loop reads CASSQSLNQPQHF. In DNA, the CDR3 is TGCGCCAGCAGCCAGTCTCTAAATCAGCCCCAGCATTTT.

The chain couples TRBV27 to TRBJ2-3; TRBD2 matches 10 bases. V shed 3 bases, J shed 2 bases, and the junction held 8 bases outside the gene matches. CDR1 is MNHEY, CDR2 SMNVEV, per germline (reference sequence). CDR3 size: 17 residues. The CDR3 protein is CASSFGTSGIPTDTQYF. CDR3 nucleotides: TGTGCCAGCAGTTTCGGAACTAGCGGGATTCCCACAGATACGCAGTATTTT.

This clonotype appeared many times. This chain uses TRBV5-1 with TRBJ2-7, with D uncertain. Germline V gene lookup returns CDR1 SGHRS and CDR2 YFSETQ. This CDR3 contains 15 residues. V was pared by 0 bases and J by 0 bases, with 10 bases between. CDR3 amino acids: CASSLVGPSSYEQYF. Written as DNA, the CDR3 is TGCGCCAGCAGCTTGGTGGGCCCGAGCTCCTACGAGCAGTACTTC.

This clonotype was detected only a few times. The J gene is TRBJ2-1, the V gene TRBV24-1; the D gene is possibly TRBD2 (5 bases). Trimming pared 9 bases from V and 6 bases from J, leaving 14 bases between. The germline V gene encodes CDR1 KGHDR and CDR2 SFDVKD. The CDR3 is 13 amino acids. The CDR3 DNA reads TGTGCCACCTCGGCCGGGGTCCCCAATGAGCAGTTCTTC. Its translation: CATSAGVPNEQFF.

V and J are TRBV7-2 and TRBJ2-7; the D gene is possibly TRBD1 (5 bases). Germline V gene sequence: CDR1 SGHTA, CDR2 FQGNSA. V was pared by 5 bases and J by 2 bases, with 10 bases between. The CDR3 runs 13 residues. The CDR3 reads CASSEDRAYEQYF. CDR3 coding DNA: TGTGCCAGCAGCGAAGACAGAGCCTACGAGCAGTACTTC.

Many counts were recorded for this clonotype. The rearrangement uses TRBV5-1 and TRBJ1-1; D is ambiguous. The germline V gene encodes CDR1 SGHRS and CDR2 YFSETQ. V was clipped by 0 bases and J by 5 bases, with 17 bases between them. The length of the CDR3 is 16 residues. The CDR3 region has the DNA TGCGCCAGCAGCTTGGGTAGTCTTACCACACGGACTGAAGCTTTCTTT. It yields the protein CASSLGSLTTRTEAFF.

This clonotype came up many times. The chain combines TRBV7-6 with TRBJ2-7; 8 bases line up with TRBD1. CDR1 is SGHVS, CDR2 FNYEAQ, per germline. This CDR3 contains 15 residues. Trimming removed 3 bases from V and 6 bases from J; junction bases left unmatched: 10. This CDR3 reads CASSFLLGQGSEQYF. In DNA form, the CDR3 reads TGTGCCAGCAGCTTTCTCCTAGGACAGGGAAGCGAGCAGTACTTC. The whole variable domain, filled in from reference TRBV7-6 and TRBJ2-7, reads GAGVSQSPRYKVTKRGQDVALRCDPISGHVSLYWYRQALGQGPEFLTYFNYEAQQDKSGLPNDRFSAERPEGSISTLTIQRTEQRDSAMYRCASSFLLGQGSEQYFGPGTRLTVT.